Listed below are T cell receptor beta chains from one sample, sequenced in a study of T-cell reconstitution after alpha-beta-depleted transplantation in children. A single record per CDR3 protein comes from TCRdb applying MiXCR to the PCR reads. This repertoire shows over 150,000 distinct CDR3 sequences, 11% found once; its top ten account for under 15%. The source material was PBMCs, sampled before TCRalphabeta/CD19-depleted stem cell transplant. Every receptor here comes from a boy younger than 10 with acute myeloid leukemia, due to receive a stem cell transplant. Both conserved end residues are part of each CDR3. A D gene is named only where the DNA matches it firmly. Not all rows give a size; the values are once, few, many and, for expanded clones, a class.

v_call	clone_size	j_call	d_call	cdr3_nt	cdr3_aa
TRBV7-8	many	TRBJ1-2	TRBD1	TGTGCCAGCAGCTTATTGCGCACAGGGGAAGCTAACTATGGCTACACCTTC	CASSLLRTGEANYGYTF
TRBV27	many	TRBJ2-3	NA	TGTGCCAGCAGTTTATTCGGCGGGACCACAGATACGCAGTATTTT	CASSLFGGTTDTQYF
TRBV2	few	TRBJ2-3	NA	TGTGCCAGCAGTTGGACAGAGACAGATACGCAGTATTTT	CASSWTETDTQYF
TRBV25-1	NA	TRBJ2-7	TRBD1	TGTGCCAGCAGTGCCCCAGGGGGTGTTTACGAGCAGTACTTC	CASSAPGGVYEQYF
TRBV7-8	many	TRBJ2-5	TRBD1	TGTGCCAGCCATTCGACAGGGGGTGATGAGACCCAGTACTTC	CASHSTGGDETQYF
TRBV2	many	TRBJ1-1	TRBD1	TGTGCCAGCAAATCCGACAGGGGGCGGGACACTGAAGCTTTCTTT	CASKSDRGRDTEAFF
TRBV3-1	many	TRBJ1-3	NA	TGTGCCAGCACCCTCCCCGAGGAGAGGGTCCTACGACCTAACTTCTCTGGAAACACCATATATTTT	CASTLPEERVLRPNFSGNTIYF
TRBV25-1	many	TRBJ1-5	NA	TGTGCCAGCAGCCACTATGGGGAACAGCCCCAGCATTTT	CASSHYGEQPQHF
TRBV5-1	many	TRBJ2-5	NA	TGCGCCAGCAGCGCGACAGGAACCCAAGAGACCCAGTACTTC	CASSATGTQETQYF
TRBV6-2/TRBV6-3	NA	TRBJ2-5	NA	TGTGCCAGCACCCTCGGTACCCAACCTCGAGAGACCCAGTACTTC	CASTLGTQPRETQYF
TRBV7-3	many	TRBJ2-5	NA	TGTGCCAGCAGCTCGACCGGACCCCAAGAGACCCAGTACTTC	CASSSTGPQETQYF
TRBV7-9	many	TRBJ1-6	TRBD1	TGTGCCAGCAGCCCGGACAGGGGATTGGGGTCACCCCTCCACTTT	CASSPDRGLGSPLHF
TRBV7-9	many	TRBJ2-1	TRBD2	TGTGCCAGCAGTCCATCTAGCGGGAGGTGGGGTGTGCAGTTCTTC	CASSPSSGRWGVQFF
TRBV5-4	many	TRBJ1-6	TRBD1	TGTGCCAGCAGCTTGGCAGGGACAGGGGGGATTAATTCACCCCTCCACTTT	CASSLAGTGGINSPLHF
TRBV2	many	TRBJ1-2	NA	TGTGCCAGCAGTGACCCCGTAGGGTTAGGGGGCTACACCTTC	CASSDPVGLGGYTF
TRBV9	many	TRBJ1-1	NA	TGTGCCAGCAGCGTAGAACCAGGGAACACTGAAGCTTTCTTT	CASSVEPGNTEAFF
TRBV12-3/TRBV12-4	many	TRBJ1-5	NA	TGTGCCAGCAGTTTGATGTCAGGGACTCAGCCCCAGCATTTT	CASSLMSGTQPQHF
TRBV5-1	many	TRBJ1-6	TRBD1	TGCGCCAGCAGCTTACGTCCGGACGACAGGGGAGGTTCACCCCTCCACTTT	CASSLRPDDRGGSPLHF
TRBV7-3	many	TRBJ2-3	TRBD2	TGTGCCAGCTCGAAAGCGGGGTACACAGATACGCAGTATTTT	CASSKAGYTDTQYF
TRBV28	few	TRBJ1-1	NA	TGTGCCAGCAGTTTCAATTACGGCCGCAGGGGCGGATGGGCTGAAGCTTTCTTT	CASSFNYGRRGGWAEAFF
TRBV3-1	many	TRBJ2-7	TRBD1	TGTGCCAGCAGCCAAGGAGGACAGGGCTACGAGCAGTACTTC	CASSQGGQGYEQYF
TRBV7-3	many	TRBJ2-7	TRBD2	TGTGCCAGCAGCTTTAGGAGCGGGAGCTCCTACGAGCAGTACTTC	CASSFRSGSSYEQYF
TRBV30	NA	TRBJ2-7	NA	TGTGCCTGGAGTAGTGGGGGTTCCTACGAGCAGTACTTC	CAWSSGGSYEQYF
TRBV25-1	many	TRBJ2-7	NA	TGTGCCAGCATTAGGTCCGGCACCTACGAGCAGTACTTC	CASIRSGTYEQYF
TRBV11-2	many	TRBJ2-7	TRBD2	TGTGCCAGCAGCTTACGCGGGAGAAGTACGGACGAGCAGTACTTC	CASSLRGRSTDEQYF
TRBV7-2	many	TRBJ2-1	TRBD2	TGTGCCAGCAGCCTCGGGACTAACCAATACAATGAGCAGTTCTTC	CASSLGTNQYNEQFF
TRBV7-3	many	TRBJ1-2	TRBD1	TGTGCCAGCAGCTTGGAGGGACAGGACGGTGGCTACACCTTC	CASSLEGQDGGYTF
TRBV20-1	many	TRBJ2-7	NA	TGCAGTGCCGGCGGGACTCTTACCTACGAGCAGTACTTC	CSAGGTLTYEQYF
TRBV20-1	many	TRBJ1-3	TRBD1	TGCAGTGCTAAGACAGGGGGTACCTCTGGAAACACCATATATTTT	CSAKTGGTSGNTIYF
TRBV3-1	many	TRBJ1-3	TRBD1	TGTGCCAGCAGCCGGGACAGGGTATCCGGAAACACCATATATTTT	CASSRDRVSGNTIYF
TRBV15	many	TRBJ2-5	NA	TGTGCCACCAGCAGAGATTTAAAGGAGCGGGAGACCCAGTACTTC	CATSRDLKERETQYF
TRBV6-1	many	TRBJ2-1	TRBD1	TGTGCCAGCAGTGAAATGGGACAGCTCTACAATGAGCAGTTCTTC	CASSEMGQLYNEQFF
TRBV29-1	many	TRBJ1-1	NA	TGCAGCGTTCAAGAAGTCCGGACTTCGAGAGCTTTCTTT	CSVQEVRTSRAFF
TRBV6-1	many	TRBJ2-1	NA	TGTGCCAGCACCAAGGGGGTGTCCTACAATGAGCAGTTCTTC	CASTKGVSYNEQFF
TRBV4-1	many	TRBJ1-1	NA	TGCGCCAGCAGCCAGAGGACAGCCAGGACTGAAGCTTTCTTT	CASSQRTARTEAFF
TRBV29-1	many	TRBJ2-1	TRBD2	TGCAGCGTTGAAGTCCCAAATCGGGGGGACAATGAGCAGTTCTTC	CSVEVPNRGDNEQFF
TRBV3-1	many	TRBJ2-7	NA	TGTGCCAGCAGCCAATCAAGGTCCGAGCAGTACTTC	CASSQSRSEQYF
TRBV6-4	many	TRBJ1-1	NA	TGTGCCAGCAGTGGGGGGTATCGTCTAATGAACACTGAAGCTTTCTTT	CASSGGYRLMNTEAFF
TRBV6-1	many	TRBJ2-2	NA	TGTGCCACCTCCCCAACGGCGGGACATCCCGGGGAGCTGTTTTTT	CATSPTAGHPGELFF
TRBV7-2	many	TRBJ1-2	TRBD1	TGTGCCAGCAGCTCGGACAGGCGAAACTATGGCTACACCTTC	CASSSDRRNYGYTF
TRBV5-6	many	TRBJ2-1	NA	TGTGCCAGCAGCCAACGAGCCCTAGTAGAGCAGTTCTTC	CASSQRALVEQFF
TRBV5-4	NA	TRBJ2-1	NA	TGTGCCAGCAGCTTGGTACCTAGCGTGGGCAATGAGCAGTTCTTC	CASSLVPSVGNEQFF
TRBV2	many	TRBJ1-2	NA	TGTGCCAGCAGTGAAGAGGAGTTTCATGGCTACACCTTC	CASSEEEFHGYTF
TRBV29-1	many	TRBJ2-4	NA	TGCAGCGTTTCGCCAGGAGATCTCGACATTCAGTACTTC	CSVSPGDLDIQYF
TRBV20-1	few	TRBJ1-5	NA	TGCAGTGCTCCAGACCCAGTTAGCAATCAGCCCCAGCATTTT	CSAPDPVSNQPQHF
TRBV6-1	few	TRBJ1-2	TRBD1	TGTGCCAGCTCCTACGGGACAGCTTACAACTATGGCTACACCTTC	CASSYGTAYNYGYTF
TRBV3-1	NA	TRBJ2-1	TRBD2	TGTGCCTGCTCCAAGGGACTAGCGGGAGCTTTTGAGCAGTTCTTC	CACSKGLAGAFEQFF
TRBV29-1	many	TRBJ1-5	NA	TGCAGCGTTGGTATGGGGGGCGCTCAGCCCCAGCATTTT	CSVGMGGAQPQHF
TRBV18	many	TRBJ2-1	NA	TGTGCCAGCTCACTCGGGACCCTCGGTGCGAATGAGCAGTTCTTC	CASSLGTLGANEQFF
TRBV7-2	NA	TRBJ2-3	TRBD2	TGTGCCAGCAGCGTCCTTAGCGGGAGAACGACAGATACGCAGTATTTT	CASSVLSGRTTDTQYF
TRBV10-2	many	TRBJ1-3	NA	TGCGCCAGCCTCGACAGCGGGACGGGAAACACCATATATTTT	CASLDSGTGNTIYF
TRBV4-2	many	TRBJ2-3	NA	TGTGCCAGCAGCCCCCGGGACCTTTCGAATACGCAGTATTTT	CASSPRDLSNTQYF
TRBV5-1	many	TRBJ2-5	NA	TGCGCCAGCAGCTTGGAAATTTACCAAGAGACCCAGTACTTC	CASSLEIYQETQYF
TRBV20-1	many	TRBJ1-1	NA	TGCAGTGCTTCTCAGGGGCGAACTGAAGCTTTCTTT	CSASQGRTEAFF